Following are 22 T cell receptor beta chains from one sample sequenced in a study of human CD8 memory T cell subsets. Construction of TCR beta libraries was accomplished by means of UMI-labeled 5' RACE. Reanalyzing the 5' RACE reads, TCRdb keeps one entry per CDR3 protein, without DNA. The table lists 15,000 to 20,000 distinct CDR3 sequences, with 5% to 5.5% in the top ten. The sample was CD8+ T cells from PBMCs. These receptors were taken from a human donor in good health.

The chain has TRBV4-1 and TRBJ2-5. The CDR3 has 16 amino acids. The germline V gene has CDR1 MGHRA and CDR2 YSYEKL. The CDR3: CASSQFGTEYQETQYF.

This chain uses TRBV28 with TRBJ1-2; TCRdb gives TRBD1 as the D gene, but with no DNA this cannot be confirmed. The V gene's germline CDR1 is MDHEN and CDR2 SYDVKM. CDR3 length: 11 amino acids. The CDR3 region is CASSPGYGYTF.

The chain carries TRBV28 and TRBJ2-5; TCRdb designates TRBD1, a call that cannot be tested without DNA. There are 19 residues in the CDR3. CDR1 is MDHEN and CDR2 is SYDVKM in the germline V gene. CDR3 in amino acids: CASSFDREEFPEEGETQYF.

This clonotype counts as medium-sized by frequency. The V and J genes are TRBV20-1 and TRBJ1-1; lacking DNA, the TRBD1 call made by TCRdb goes unchecked. The CDR3 length is 12 residues. From germline, CDR1 is DFQATT and CDR2 SNEGSKA (reference sequence). The CDR3 is CSAPPMQGRAFF.

V usage is TRBV28 and J usage is TRBJ2-5. This CDR3 spans 15 amino acids. Germline V lookup: CDR1 MDHEN, CDR2 SYDVKM. The CDR3 protein is CASSLITGDQETQYF.

The chain combines TRBV15 with TRBJ2-1; TCRdb proposes TRBD2, but this gene call is untestable without DNA. From germline, CDR1 is LNHNV and CDR2 YYDKDF (reference sequence). The CDR3 runs to 15 residues. CDR3 sequence reads: CATSREKRGGDEQFF.

CDR3 residues: CASSLAASGNYEQYF. The V call is TRBV28, the J call TRBJ2-7; TCRdb proposes TRBD2, but this gene call is untestable without DNA. This CDR3 comprises 15 residues. Per germline, CDR1 MDHEN and CDR2 SYDVKM. Full variable domain (remainder filled in from reference TRBV28 and TRBJ2-7): DVKVTQSSRYLVKRTGEKVFLECVQDMDHENMFWYRQDPGLGLRLIYFSYDVKMKEKGDIPEGYSVSREKKERFSLILESASTNQTSMYLCASSLAASGNYEQYFGPGTRLTVT.

The V call is TRBV7-9, the J call TRBJ2-7; the TRBD1 assignment by TCRdb is unverifiable without DNA. The germline V gene encodes CDR1 SEHNR and CDR2 FQNEAQ (reference sequence). There are 15 residues in the CDR3. The CDR3 spells CASSSGTDGGYEQYF.

This sequence joins TRBV7-9 and TRBJ2-2; TCRdb selects TRBD1, and the lack of DNA leaves this call unchecked. The germline CDR1 and CDR2 sequences are SEHNR and FQNEAQ (reference sequence). The length of the CDR3 is 15 residues. CDR3 sequence: CASSLLRTDTGELFF.

This chain joins TRBV20-1 and TRBJ2-3; TCRdb's D gene call, TRBD1, goes unchecked for lack of DNA. The CDR3 has 16 residues. Per the germline V gene, CDR1 is DFQATT and CDR2 is SNEGSKA (reference sequence). The CDR3 reads CSARAPGTGVGVTQYF.

This chain connects TRBV9 to TRBJ1-1. The length of the CDR3 is 14 residues. Per germline, CDR1 SGDLS and CDR2 YYNGEE. Here the CDR3 reads CASSSQPLNTEAFF.

Judged by frequency, this clonotype is medium-sized (0.01 to 0.1%). The chain employs TRBV4-3 and TRBJ2-4; TCRdb gives TRBD2 as the D gene, but with no DNA this cannot be confirmed. The CDR3 runs 17 residues. Looked up from germline, CDR1 is LGHNA and CDR2 is YSLEER. The CDR3 sequence is CASSQDSSGRAKNIQYF.

The gene calls are TRBV14 and TRBJ2-7; checking the TCRdb D call of TRBD1 is not possible without DNA. CDR3 size: 15 residues. CDR1 and CDR2 (germline): SGHDN, FVKESK. CDR3 sequence reads: CASSHSEDRIYEQYF.

V usage is TRBV7-9 and J usage is TRBJ1-2; TCRdb's D call, TRBD1, is unchecked because there is no DNA. Germline V lookup: CDR1 SEHNR, CDR2 FQNEAQ (reference sequence). The CDR3 runs to 13 residues. This CDR3 is CASSWTDTYGYTF.

The rearrangement joins TRBV11-2 to TRBJ2-2. The CDR3 extends over 16 amino acids. Per the germline V gene, CDR1 is SGHAT and CDR2 is FQNNGV. CDR3 in amino acids: CASSLESRANTGELFF.

This chain uses TRBV7-3 with TRBJ2-3; TCRdb proposes TRBD1, but this gene call is untestable without DNA. Germline assignment: CDR1 SGHTA and CDR2 FQGTGA. The CDR3 extends over 14 amino acids. The CDR3 here is CASSGGTIGDTQYF.

The V call is TRBV25-1, the J call TRBJ2-5; TCRdb names TRBD2, which stays unverified in the absence of DNA. From germline, CDR1 is MGHDK and CDR2 SYGVNS. The CDR3 length is 17 residues. CDR3 region: CASSEYSSGGLQETQYF.

The rearrangement joins TRBV19 to TRBJ2-1; TCRdb gives TRBD2 as the D gene, but with no DNA this cannot be confirmed. The CDR3 sequence is 16 residues long. Germline loops: CDR1 LNHDA, CDR2 SQIVND (reference sequence). This chain's CDR3 is CASSYYLTSGTNEQFF.

V is TRBV5-1 and J is TRBJ1-2; with no DNA, the TCRdb D assignment of TRBD1 cannot be verified. Germline V gives CDR1 SGHRS, CDR2 YFSETQ. This CDR3 is 14 amino acids long. The CDR3 spells CASSGGQGSYGYTF.

This rearrangement joins TRBV3-1 to TRBJ2-7; TCRdb's D gene call, TRBD1, goes unchecked for lack of DNA. Germline loops: CDR1 LGHDT, CDR2 YNNKEL (reference sequence). This CDR3 is built from 15 residues. The CDR3 reads CASSQRLGALSEQYF.

The gene calls are TRBV18 and TRBJ2-3; TCRdb gives TRBD2 as the D gene, but with no DNA this cannot be confirmed. The CDR3 loop spans 15 amino acids. Germline lookup yields CDR1 KGHSH and CDR2 LQKENI. CDR3 in amino acids: CASRPGTPSTDTQYF.

The rearrangement uses TRBV7-9 and TRBJ2-7; the D call from TCRdb, TRBD1, cannot be confirmed without DNA. CDR1 SEHNR and CDR2 FQNEAQ come from the germline V gene (reference sequence). CDR3 length: 18 amino acids. CDR3: CASSSPTGEAGGPNEQYF.